This TCR beta chain is drawn from a study of OX40 agonist ivuxolimab in advanced cancers. Study-level background: The study enrolled dose-escalation patients with hepatocellular carcinoma, melanoma, renal cell or head and neck cancer.

Here immunoSEQ multiplex PCR was the method, and the copy in TCRdb shows in-frame clones only, minus some. The table shows tens of thousands of clones, with 75% to 90% occurring only once. The CDR3 sequence is 17 residues long. Trimming cost V 2 bases and J 1 base; bases outside gene matches: 5. The germline CDR1 and CDR2 sequences are SGDLS and YYNGEE. Details on this clone: The sample has other DNA sequences that encode this CDR3 too.

V usage is TRBV9 and J usage is TRBJ2-5, with TRBD2 identical over 13 bases. The TCR originated in an adult with an advanced solid tumor such as melanoma, head and neck, liver or kidney cancer. The sample was CD4+ or CD8+ T cells sorted from blood, taken in a trial of the OX40 agonist ivuxolimab. The CDR3 DNA is TGTGCCAGCAGCGTCTCTCGACTAGCGGGAGGCCAAGAGACCCAGTACTTC. Translated, it gives CASSVSRLAGGQETQYF.